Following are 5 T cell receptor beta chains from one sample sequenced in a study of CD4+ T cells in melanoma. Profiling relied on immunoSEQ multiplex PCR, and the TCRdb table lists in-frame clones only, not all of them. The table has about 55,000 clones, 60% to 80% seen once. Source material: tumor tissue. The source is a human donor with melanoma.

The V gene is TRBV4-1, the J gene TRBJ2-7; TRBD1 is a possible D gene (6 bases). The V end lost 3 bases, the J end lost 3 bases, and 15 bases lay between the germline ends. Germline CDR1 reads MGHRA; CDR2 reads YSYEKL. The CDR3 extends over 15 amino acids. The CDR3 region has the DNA TGCGCCAGCAGCCAGACGGACAGCTCCGACTACGAGCAGTACTTC. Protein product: CASSQTDSSDYEQYF.

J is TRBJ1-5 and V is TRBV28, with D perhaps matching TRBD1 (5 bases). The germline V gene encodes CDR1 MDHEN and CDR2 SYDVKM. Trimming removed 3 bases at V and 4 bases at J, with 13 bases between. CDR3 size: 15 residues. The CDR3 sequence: CASSFYRSGNQPQHF. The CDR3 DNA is TGTGCCAGCAGTTTTTATCGATCAGGGAATCAGCCCCAGCATTTT.

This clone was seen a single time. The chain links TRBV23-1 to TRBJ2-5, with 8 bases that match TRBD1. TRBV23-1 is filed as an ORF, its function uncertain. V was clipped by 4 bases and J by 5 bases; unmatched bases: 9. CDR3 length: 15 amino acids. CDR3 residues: CASSPRDRRVETQYF. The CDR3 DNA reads TGCGCCAGCAGTCCCCGGGACAGGAGAGTGGAGACCCAGTACTTC.

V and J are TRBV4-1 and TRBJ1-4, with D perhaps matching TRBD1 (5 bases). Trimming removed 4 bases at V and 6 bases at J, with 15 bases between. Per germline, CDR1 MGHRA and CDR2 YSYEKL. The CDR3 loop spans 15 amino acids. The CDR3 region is CASSPSGVMDEKLFF. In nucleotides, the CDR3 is TGCGCCAGCAGCCCATCGGGGGTGATGGATGAAAAACTGTTTTTT.

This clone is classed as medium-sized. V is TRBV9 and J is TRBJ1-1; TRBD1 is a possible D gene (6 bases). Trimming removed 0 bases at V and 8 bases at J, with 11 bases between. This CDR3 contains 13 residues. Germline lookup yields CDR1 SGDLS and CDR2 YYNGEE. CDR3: CASSVDGGFEAFF. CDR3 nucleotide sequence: TGTGCCAGCAGCGTAGATGGGGGCTTCGAAGCTTTCTTT.